The 16 T cell receptor beta chains presented below share a single source sample, sequenced in a study of T-cell memory formation after mild COVID-19. TCRdb used MiXCR to reprocess the 5' RACE reads, holding one entry per CDR3 protein. The table includes around 100,000 distinct CDR3 sequences, more than 9.5% detected once. The specimen sequenced was PBMCs or a T cell subset sorted from them (not recorded which). Every receptor here comes from a man aged 18 to 35 who had mild COVID-19 (a few samples of this study predate the infection). Cell type and time point are not known.

This sequence joins TRBV29-1 and TRBJ2-7; D is possibly TRBD1 (6 bases). V dropped 0 bases and J dropped 4 bases, with 19 bases sitting between them. This CDR3 is 16 amino acids long. Germline-derived CDR1 and CDR2 are SQVTM and ANQGSEA. CDR3 loop: CSVEENERTDRYEQYF. The CDR3 bases are TGCAGCGTTGAAGAAAATGAGAGGACAGACAGGTACGAGCAGTACTTC.

This clonotype was seen only a few times. The chain employs TRBV2 and TRBJ2-7; D unclear. V was trimmed by 7 bases and J by 4 bases, leaving 17 bases between them. Germline CDR1 is SNHLY and CDR2 is FYNNEI. This CDR3 spans 14 amino acids. CDR3 sequence: CASNPEPAAYEQYF. CDR3 DNA sequence: TGTGCCAGCAATCCCGAACCCGCGGCTTACGAGCAGTACTTC.

The CDR3 protein is CASSSGAHRMGELFF. CDR3 in DNA: TGTGCCAGCAGTTCCGGGGCTCACAGGATGGGGGAGCTGTTTTTT. The genes are TRBV12-3 or TRBV12-4 and TRBJ2-2, with D perhaps being TRBD1 or TRBD2 (5 bases each). This CDR3 is 15 amino acids long. V shed 4 bases and J shed 8 bases, with 17 bases lying between them.

This clonotype was counted between two and nine times. The chain recombines TRBV7-9 with TRBJ2-1, with 10 bases fitting TRBD1. After removal of 6 bases from V and 7 bases from J, the junction contained 3 bases not matched to a gene. The germline gives CDR1 SEHNR, CDR2 FQNEAQ (reference sequence). The CDR3 is 13 residues long. This CDR3 reads CASRDRGDNEQFF. CDR3 sequence (DNA): TGTGCCAGCAGGGACAGGGGGGATAATGAGCAGTTCTTC.

This clonotype was detected many times. DNA for the CDR3: TGTGCCAGCAGACATAGCGGGGGGGCTGCAGAGACCCAGTACTTC. The encoded protein is CASRHSGGAAETQYF. The chain uses TRBV11-2 and TRBJ2-5, with 11 bases aligning to TRBD2. The ends lost 6 bases at V and 4 bases at J; junction bases unmatched: 7. The germline gives CDR1 SGHAT, CDR2 FQNNGV. The CDR3 loop spans 15 amino acids.

The rearrangement links TRBV9 to TRBJ1-2; a possible D gene is TRBD1 (5 bases). This CDR3 comprises 17 residues. V was cut by 0 bases and J by 6 bases, with 21 bases left in between. Germline CDR1 reads SGDLS; CDR2 reads YYNGEE. The CDR3 region has the DNA TGTGCCAGCAGCGTAGGTCCCGACGAGGGGAATGTAGATGGCTACACCTTC. It translates to CASSVGPDEGNVDGYTF.

The chain is built from TRBV5-4 and TRBJ2-6; the D gene could be TRBD1 or TRBD2 (5 bases each). Trimming stripped 7 bases from V and 1 base from J, with 12 bases between. Germline-derived CDR1 and CDR2 are SGHNT and YYREEE (reference sequence). The CDR3 sequence is 15 residues long. The CDR3 DNA reads as TGTGCCAGCGGCCTTGAGGGGTCTGGGGCCAACGTCCTGACTTTC. Its protein product is CASGLEGSGANVLTF. The full variable domain, with the rest looked up from reference TRBV5-4 and TRBJ2-6, is ETGVTQSPTHLIKTRGQQVTLRCSSQSGHNTVSWYQQALGQGPQFIFQYYREEENGRGNFPPRFSGLQFPNYSSELNVNALELDDSALYLCASGLEGSGANVLTFGAGSRLTVL.

V usage is TRBV10-3 and J usage is TRBJ2-2; TRBD1 matches 10 bases. This CDR3 is built from 14 residues. Germline V gene data show CDR1 as ENHRY and CDR2 as SYGVKD. J lost 6 bases, V lost 10 bases, and 8 bases had no gene match. The CDR3 protein is CATGTGETAGELFF. The CDR3 coding sequence is TGTGCCACAGGGACAGGGGAAACTGCCGGGGAGCTGTTTTTT.

By its share, this clonotype is large. The gene calls are TRBV7-9 and TRBJ2-7, with 7 bases aligning to TRBD1. J lost 2 bases, V lost 5 bases, and 9 bases had no gene match. The CDR3 covers 15 residues. Germline CDR1 SEHNR, CDR2 FQNEAQ (reference sequence). In DNA form, the CDR3 reads TGTGCCAGCAGCGCACTCGACAGGGACACCTACGAGCAGTACTTC. It specifies CASSALDRDTYEQYF. The full variable domain, completed using reference TRBV7-9 and TRBJ2-7, is DTGVSQNPRHKITKRGQNVTFRCDPISEHNRLYWYRQTLGQGPEFLTYFQNEAQLEKSRLLSDRFSAERPKGSFSTLEIQRTEQGDSAMYLCASSALDRDTYEQYFGPGTRLTVT.

This chain uses TRBV20-1 with TRBJ1-1; D possibly corresponds to TRBD1 (5 bases). V was shortened by 1 base and J by 3 bases, with 15 bases between the two germline ends. Germline V lookup: CDR1 DFQATT, CDR2 SNEGSKA (reference sequence). This CDR3 contains 15 residues. The CDR3 protein is CSARGLGRGDTEAFF. The CDR3 DNA reads as TGCAGTGCTAGAGGGTTGGGCAGAGGGGACACTGAAGCTTTCTTT.

This clonotype occurred a few times. The rearrangement uses TRBV27 and TRBJ2-3, with 8 bases lining up with TRBD2. This CDR3 has 17 residues. Germline V gene sequence: CDR1 MNHEY, CDR2 SMNVEV (reference sequence). The V segment lost 2 bases and the J segment 5 bases; nucleotides outside the gene matches: 12. The CDR3 sequence: CASSLRAARGAGDTQYF. CDR3 bases: TGTGCCAGCAGTTTACGGGCAGCGCGGGGGGCGGGAGATACGCAGTATTTT.

This clonotype showed up just a few times. CDR3 DNA sequence: TGTGCCAGCAGCCAAGCTGATGGGCTCGGGTACGAGCAGTACTTC. Encoded protein: CASSQADGLGYEQYF. This sequence joins TRBV3-1 and TRBJ2-7; unclear D gene. This CDR3 has 15 amino acids. The ends were cut back, 1 base at V and 4 bases at J, with 14 bases in the middle. Germline CDR1 reads LGHDT; CDR2 reads YNNKEL (reference sequence).

This clonotype showed up many times. V usage is TRBV7-6 and J usage is TRBJ2-3, with 9 bases aligning to TRBD2. CDR3 length: 13 amino acids. Germline CDR1 reads SGHVS; CDR2 reads FNYEAQ. The trim removed 5 bases at V and 4 bases at J, leaving 1 base unmatched. This chain's CDR3 is CASSRTSADTQYF. DNA of the CDR3: TGTGCCAGCAGCCGGACTAGCGCAGATACGCAGTATTTT.

This sequence joins TRBV12-3 or TRBV12-4 and TRBJ2-3; 7 nucleotides agree with TRBD2. The CDR3 length is 14 residues. V was pared by 7 bases and J by 7 bases, with 11 bases of the junction left unmatched. In nucleotides, the CDR3 is TGTGCCAGCACCCCCACTCTAGCGGTTCATACGCAGTATTTT. This codes for CASTPTLAVHTQYF.

CDR3 sequence reads: CSARDRVFGQPQHF. CDR3 nucleotide sequence: TGCAGTGCTAGGGACAGGGTGTTTGGACAGCCCCAGCATTTT. V gene TRBV20-1 combines with J gene TRBJ1-5, with 8 bases fitting TRBD1. The length of the CDR3 is 14 residues. Trimming removed 3 bases from V and 7 bases from J; junction bases left unmatched: 8. Germline CDR1 DFQATT, CDR2 SNEGSKA (reference sequence).

The chain joins TRBV5-4 to TRBJ1-1; D remains unclear. Germline CDR1 reads SGHNT; CDR2 reads YYREEE (reference sequence). The V and J ends lost 0 bases and 1 base respectively, with 13 bases between them. The CDR3 length is 16 residues. The CDR3 nucleotides are TGTGCCAGCAGCTTGGGTCGCGGCAGAACGAACACTGAAGCTTTCTTT. Translated: CASSLGRGRTNTEAFF.